This is a list of T cell receptor beta chains from one sample in a study of Graves' ophthalmopathy and Graves' hyperthyroidism. TCRdb independently ran MiXCR on the multiplex PCR reads; one entry per CDR3 protein. The data contain about 740,000 distinct CDR3 sequences, 40% of them singletons. Material for sequencing was peripheral blood. These receptors were taken from an adult man with Graves' ophthalmopathy. Both conserved end residues are part of each CDR3. A D gene is named only where the DNA matches it firmly. The size entry is marked missing in some rows and otherwise reads once, few, many or a size class.

TRBD2,-,TRBJ2-7,TRBV29-1,TGCAGCGTTGCTAGCGGGGGTTACGAGCAGTACTTC,CSVASGGYEQYF
-,many,TRBJ1-6,TRBV7-3,TGTGCCAGCAGCTTCACATCTCCCGGGTCACCCCTCCACTTT,CASSFTSPGSPLHF
TRBD2,-,TRBJ2-7,TRBV11-1,TGTGCCAGCAGCTCCCCCGGGGGGTTTTCCCACGAGCAGTACTTC,CASSSPGGFSHEQYF
TRBD1,many,TRBJ2-6,TRBV24-1,TGTGCCACCAGTGAGGACAGGGGGCCTGGGGCCAACGTCCTGACTTTC,CATSEDRGPGANVLTF
TRBD1,-,TRBJ1-1,TRBV5-5,TGTGCCAGCAGCTTGGACCTACAGGGGGCTTCTGAAGCTTTCTTT,CASSLDLQGASEAFF
-,few,TRBJ2-3,TRBV25-1,TGTGCCAGCAGTAGAGGGGGGCTTGGCACAGATACGCAGTATTTT,CASSRGGLGTDTQYF
TRBD2,-,TRBJ2-7,TRBV7-2,TGTGCCAGCAGCTTACTCGCGGGAGGTCTGGGTCAGTACTTC,CASSLLAGGLGQYF
-,-,TRBJ1-3,TRBV20-1,TGCAGTGCGAGGGTCGCGGTTGGAAACACCATATATTTT,CSARVAVGNTIYF
-,few,TRBJ2-2,TRBV7-2,TGTGCCAGCACCCACGAGCCCCTAGGAGGGGAGCTGTTTTTT,CASTHEPLGGELFF
-,once,TRBJ2-2,TRBV11-2,TGTGCCAGCAGCTTAGTGTCGGGCGGGGAGCTGTTTTTT,CASSLVSGGELFF
-,-,TRBJ1-2,TRBV5-1,TGCGCCAGCAGCGGACCGGGGGACTATGGCTACACCTTC,CASSGPGDYGYTF
-,few,TRBJ1-6,TRBV5-6,TGTGCCAGCAGTTACGAGCCAGGGTCAGGATCACCCCTCCACTTT,CASSYEPGSGSPLHF
TRBD1,-,TRBJ1-2,TRBV19,TGTGCCAGTACCGATCCAAAGAGGACAGGAATTAACTATGGCTACACCTTC,CASTDPKRTGINYGYTF
-,few,TRBJ1-2,TRBV20-1,TGCAGTGCACCTCGGGGGGGAATATATGGCTACACCTTC,CSAPRGGIYGYTF
TRBD2,-,TRBJ2-5,TRBV6-5,TGTGCCAGCGTCCTTAGAGCGGGAGGGTTCGAGGTCCAGTACTTC,CASVLRAGGFEVQYF
TRBD2,few,TRBJ2-5,TRBV12-3/TRBV12-4,TGTGCCAGCAGTTGGATAGCGGGAGGAGGGGGAGAGACCCAGTACTTC,CASSWIAGGGGETQYF
-,-,TRBJ2-7,TRBV20-1,TGCAGTGCCGCCTCTGGGACGGGGTACGAGCAGTACTTC,CSAASGTGYEQYF
-,many,TRBJ1-2,TRBV2,TGTGCCAGCAGGGAAAGGGGGGCCGACTATGGCTACACCTTC,CASRERGADYGYTF
TRBD1,-,TRBJ1-5,TRBV24-1,TGTGCCACCAGTGCCCTTAACAGGGGAGGTCAGCCCCAGCATTTT,CATSALNRGGQPQHF
TRBD1,-,TRBJ2-7,TRBV20-1,TGCAGTGCTAGAGACCGGGACAGGGTGGACGAGCAGTACTTC,CSARDRDRVDEQYF
TRBD1,-,TRBJ2-5,TRBV14,TGTGCCAGCAGCCAAGCCGACAGGGCGAGAGAGACCCAGTACTTC,CASSQADRARETQYF
-,-,TRBJ1-1,TRBV25-1,TGTGCCAGCAGTTTCTCAGGGGTCCCCACTGAAGCTTTCTTT,CASSFSGVPTEAFF
-,few,TRBJ2-5,TRBV20-1,TGCAGTGCCCCGGACAGGGCGGGAGAAACCCAGTACTTC,CSAPDRAGETQYF
TRBD2,-,TRBJ2-7,TRBV9,TGTGCCAGCAGCGCCCGACGGGAGGGGGTAGAGCAGTACTTC,CASSARREGVEQYF
-,-,TRBJ1-2,TRBV7-2,TGTGCCAGTAGACAGCCGACTAACTATGGCTACACCTTC,CASRQPTNYGYTF
TRBD1,-,TRBJ1-5,TRBV24-1,TGTGCCAGCAACAGGGGGGAGGATCAGCCCCAGCATTTT,CASNRGEDQPQHF
-,-,TRBJ1-1,TRBV19,TGTGCCAGTATCGGGGCAGGGAGACTGAACACTGAAGCTTTCTTT,CASIGAGRLNTEAFF
-,-,TRBJ2-2,TRBV25-1,TGTGCCAGCAGGGGCCAGGGTGCGAGGGAGCTGTTTTTT,CASRGQGARELFF
-,many,TRBJ2-5,TRBV2,TGTGCCAGCATTCGGGGGATCGGGGAGACCCAGTACTTC,CASIRGIGETQYF
-,-,TRBJ1-2,TRBV29-1,TGCAGCGTTGGGGGGTGGCCCTGGGGGCTTGGCTACACCTTC,CSVGGWPWGLGYTF
TRBD1,-,TRBJ1-4,TRBV7-9,TGTGCCAGCAGCCCCAGACAGGGGGCGGATGAAAAACTGTTTTTT,CASSPRQGADEKLFF